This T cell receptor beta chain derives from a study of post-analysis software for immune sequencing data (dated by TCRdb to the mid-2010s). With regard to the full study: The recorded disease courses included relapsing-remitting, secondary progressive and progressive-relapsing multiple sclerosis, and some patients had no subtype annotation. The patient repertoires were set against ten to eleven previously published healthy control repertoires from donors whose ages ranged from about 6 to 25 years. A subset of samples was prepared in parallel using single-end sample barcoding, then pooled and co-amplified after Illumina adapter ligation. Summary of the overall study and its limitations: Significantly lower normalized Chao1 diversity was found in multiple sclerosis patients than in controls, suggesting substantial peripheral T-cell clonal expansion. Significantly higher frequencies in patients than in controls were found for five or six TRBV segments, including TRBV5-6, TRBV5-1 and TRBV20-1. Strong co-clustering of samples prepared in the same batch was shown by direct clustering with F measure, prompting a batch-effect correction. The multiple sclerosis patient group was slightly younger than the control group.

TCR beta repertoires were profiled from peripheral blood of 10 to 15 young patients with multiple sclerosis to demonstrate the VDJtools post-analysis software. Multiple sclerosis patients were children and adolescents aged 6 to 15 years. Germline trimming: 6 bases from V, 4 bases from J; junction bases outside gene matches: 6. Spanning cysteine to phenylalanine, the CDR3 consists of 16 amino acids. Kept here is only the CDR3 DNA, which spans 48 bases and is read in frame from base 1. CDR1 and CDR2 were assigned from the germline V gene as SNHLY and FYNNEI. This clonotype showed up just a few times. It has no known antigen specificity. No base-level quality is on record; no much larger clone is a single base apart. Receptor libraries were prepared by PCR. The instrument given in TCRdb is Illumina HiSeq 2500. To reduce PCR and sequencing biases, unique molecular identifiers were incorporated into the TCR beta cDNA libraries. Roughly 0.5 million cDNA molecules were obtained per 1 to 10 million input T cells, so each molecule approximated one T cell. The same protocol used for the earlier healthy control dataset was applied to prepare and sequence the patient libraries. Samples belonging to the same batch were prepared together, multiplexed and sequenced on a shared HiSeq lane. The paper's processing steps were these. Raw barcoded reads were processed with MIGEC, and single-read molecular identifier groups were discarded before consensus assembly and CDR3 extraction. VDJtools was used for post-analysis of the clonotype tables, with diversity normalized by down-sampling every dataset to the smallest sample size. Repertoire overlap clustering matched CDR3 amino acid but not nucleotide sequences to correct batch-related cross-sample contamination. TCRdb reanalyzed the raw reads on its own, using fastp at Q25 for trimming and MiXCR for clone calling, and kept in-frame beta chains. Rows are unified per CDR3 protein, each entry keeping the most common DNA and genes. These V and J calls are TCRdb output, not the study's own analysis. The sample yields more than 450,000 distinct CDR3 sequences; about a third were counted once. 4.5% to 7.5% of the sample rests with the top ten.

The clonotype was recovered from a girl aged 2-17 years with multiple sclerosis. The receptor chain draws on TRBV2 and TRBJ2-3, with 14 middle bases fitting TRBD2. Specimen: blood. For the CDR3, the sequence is CASSAETSGGADTQYF. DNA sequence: TGTGCCAGCAGCGCTGAGACTAGCGGGGGGGCAGATACGCAGTATTTT.